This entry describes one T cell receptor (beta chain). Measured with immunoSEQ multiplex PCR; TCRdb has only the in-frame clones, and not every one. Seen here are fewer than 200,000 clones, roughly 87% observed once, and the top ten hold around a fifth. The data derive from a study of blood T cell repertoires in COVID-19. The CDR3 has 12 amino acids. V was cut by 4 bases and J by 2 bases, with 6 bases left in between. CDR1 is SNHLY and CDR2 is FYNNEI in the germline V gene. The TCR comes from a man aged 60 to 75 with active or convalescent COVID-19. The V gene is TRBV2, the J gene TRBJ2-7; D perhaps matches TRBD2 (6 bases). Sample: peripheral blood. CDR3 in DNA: TGTGCCAGCAGTGGGACTACCTACGAGCAGTACTTC. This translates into CASSGTTYEQYF. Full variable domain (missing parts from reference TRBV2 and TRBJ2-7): EPEVTQTPSHQVTQMGQEVILRCVPISNHLYFYWYRQILGQKVEFLVSFYNNEISEKSEIFDDQFSVERPDGSNFTLKIRSTKLEDSAMYFCASSGTTYEQYFGPGTRLTVT.